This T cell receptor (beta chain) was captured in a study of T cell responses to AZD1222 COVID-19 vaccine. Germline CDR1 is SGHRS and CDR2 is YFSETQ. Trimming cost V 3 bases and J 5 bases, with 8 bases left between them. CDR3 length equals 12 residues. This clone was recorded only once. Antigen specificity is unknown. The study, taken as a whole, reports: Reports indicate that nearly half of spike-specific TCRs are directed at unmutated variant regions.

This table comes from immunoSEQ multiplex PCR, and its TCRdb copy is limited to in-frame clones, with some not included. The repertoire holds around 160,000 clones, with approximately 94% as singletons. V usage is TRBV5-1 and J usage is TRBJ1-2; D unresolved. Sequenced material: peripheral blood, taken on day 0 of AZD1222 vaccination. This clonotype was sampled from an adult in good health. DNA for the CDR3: TGCGCCAGCAGCTACGGGGATTATGGCTACACCTTC. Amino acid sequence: CASSYGDYGYTF.